This TCR beta chain appears in the sequencing data of a study of CD8+ T cells in alopecia areata. Study context: The investigators scored severity in treated patients by the percentage of affected scalp area. Study results and limitations: Relative to mice, TCR sharing across patients was less clear, a difference possibly HLA-related. One nonresponder leaves baseline CD8+ expansion's link to response uncertain. Lesional scalp, notably in alopecia totalis/universalis, had clonality above that of normal scalp.

Comment on this clone: Antigen unknown.

The germline V and J ends were trimmed by 0 bases and 2 bases, with 16 bases remaining between them. CDR1 is SGHTS, CDR2 YDEGEE, per germline. The CDR3 has 17 amino acids. As the sequencing template, cDNA was produced by extracting RNA and reverse transcribing it. Produced via immunoSEQ multiplex PCR; TCRdb's table is partial and in-frame only. The table lists some 220,000 clones, around three fifths of them singletons. Treatment indicated: oral pan-JAK inhibitor, 5-10 mg twice daily. Sequences were derived from CD4+ T cells sorted from blood, sampled at week 4, from a patient treated with tofacitinib. The clonotype was recovered from a human donor with alopecia areata. The J gene is TRBJ2-3, the V gene TRBV5-8, with D unresolved. CDR3 in DNA: TGTGCCAGCAGCTTGGCCGGGCGGCTCCAGCCCACAGATACGCAGTATTTT. Residues: CASSLAGRLQPTDTQYF.